These 26 T cell receptor beta chains originate from one sample sequenced in a study of naive and memory T cell subsets. Ligated cDNA underwent four rounds of PCR with nested alpha and beta constant region primers and SP2. TCRdb processed the 5' RACE reads anew with MiXCR; each CDR3 protein has one entry. The sample consists of some 60,000 distinct CDR3 sequences, 6% to 8.5% of them appearing once. The library had UMIs added by 3' ligation of an oligonucleotide to TCR cDNA. These receptors originate from a female donor in good health.

This clonotype has a handful of counts. This chain uses TRBV5-1 with TRBJ2-7; TRBD1 matches 8 bases. The germline gives CDR1 SGHRS, CDR2 YFSETQ. The J segment lost 2 bases and the V segment lost 3 bases, leaving 10 bases of the junction unmatched. This CDR3 spans 16 amino acids. The CDR3 sequence is CASSSQGQGKPYEQYF. CDR3 DNA: TGCGCCAGCAGCTCCCAAGGACAGGGCAAGCCCTACGAGCAGTACTTC.

This chain joins TRBV6-1 and TRBJ2-1; TRBD2 matches 7 bases. Per germline, CDR1 MNHNS and CDR2 SASEGT. J gave up 9 bases and V 4 bases, and 15 bases lay outside the gene matches. The CDR3 loop spans 16 amino acids. CDR3 in amino acids: CASSGGNPRRGVEQFF. For the CDR3, the DNA is TGTGCCAGCAGTGGGGGCAATCCTAGACGGGGGGTTGAGCAGTTCTTC.

This chain connects TRBV27 to TRBJ2-7, with D possibly TRBD2 on 6 matching bases. The CDR3 covers 12 residues. Germline lookup yields CDR1 MNHEY and CDR2 SMNVEV (reference sequence). V gave up 5 bases and J gave up 2 bases, with 7 bases separating them. Written as DNA, the CDR3 is TGTGCCAGCAGTGCGGGGCCCTACGAGCAGTACTTC. Translating gives CASSAGPYEQYF.

This clonotype has a handful of counts. The CDR3 is CASSPSRTGGFQPQHF. CDR3 in DNA: TGTGCCAGTAGCCCAAGTCGGACAGGGGGCTTCCAGCCCCAGCATTTT. This rearrangement joins TRBV19 to TRBJ1-5; 11 nucleotides agree with TRBD1. The CDR3 is 16 amino acids. From germline, CDR1 is LNHDA and CDR2 SQIVND (reference sequence). V shed 6 bases and J 7 bases; nucleotides not matched to a gene: 11.

V and J are TRBV28 and TRBJ1-1; 7 nucleotides align to TRBD1. Germline V gives CDR1 MDHEN, CDR2 SYDVKM. V lost 6 bases, J lost 0 bases, and 10 bases stayed unmatched. The CDR3 has 16 residues. CDR3 nucleotides: TGTGCCAGCAGCTTCGCCGGGACAGCTATGAACACTGAAGCTTTCTTT. It translates to CASSFAGTAMNTEAFF.

Only a few counts were recorded for this clonotype. The chain recombines TRBV24-1 with TRBJ2-5, with 8 positions matching TRBD2. Germline V CDR1 and CDR2: KGHDR, SFDVKD. Trimming cost V 5 bases and J 0 bases; bases outside gene matches: 4. There are 15 residues in the CDR3. The CDR3 bases are TGTGCCACCAGTGGCGGCGGGGGGTACCAAGAGACCCAGTACTTC. Protein: CATSGGGGYQETQYF.

V is TRBV19 and J is TRBJ1-1; TRBD1 is a possible D gene (6 bases). Germline CDR1 LNHDA, CDR2 SQIVND (reference sequence). CDR3 length equals 14 residues. Trimming removed 4 bases from V and 2 bases from J, with 11 bases in between. The CDR3 protein is CASSRTAFNTEAFF. CDR3 coding DNA: TGTGCCAGTAGTAGGACAGCCTTTAACACTGAAGCTTTCTTT.

In its sample, this clonotype was seen many times. Relative to the germline gene, one junction end is altered; a read error may explain this. This chain joins TRBV7-9 and TRBJ1-4, with D perhaps matching TRBD1 (5 bases). This CDR3 has 16 amino acids. Germline CDR1 reads SEHNR; CDR2 reads FQNEAQ (reference sequence). As DNA, the CDR3 is TGTGCCAGCAGCATAAGGGACGGATCAACTAATGAAGAACTGTTTTTT. Its protein product is CASSIRDGSTNEELFF.

This clonotype has ten or more counts. The chain recombines TRBV7-9 with TRBJ2-5, with 9 positions matching TRBD1. After removal of 4 bases from V and 4 bases from J, the junction contained 13 bases not matched to a gene. The CDR3 is 17 amino acids. The V gene's germline CDR1 is SEHNR and CDR2 FQNEAQ (reference sequence). CDR3 DNA: TGTGCCAGCAGCTGGGGGACAGGGTTTACAATTCCAGAGACCCAGTACTTC. Residues: CASSWGTGFTIPETQYF.

This chain joins TRBV6-1 and TRBJ1-5, with TRBD1 matching 8 bases. J lost 6 bases, V lost 3 bases, and 7 bases had no gene match. Per germline, CDR1 MNHNS and CDR2 SASEGT. This CDR3 is 15 amino acids long. The CDR3 DNA sequence: TGTGCCAGCAGTGACAGGGGGCTATTAGGTCAGCCCCAGCATTTT. It codes for CASSDRGLLGQPQHF.

This clonotype was recorded many times. The chain links TRBV5-1 to TRBJ1-2, with a tentative D call TRBD1 (5 bases). The CDR3 is 15 amino acids. In germline, CDR1 is SGHRS, CDR2 YFSETQ. V lost 1 base and J lost 0, with 10 bases in between. The CDR3 DNA reads TGCGCCAGCAGCTTGTTTACAGGTGCTAACTATGGCTACACCTTC. Amino acid sequence: CASSLFTGANYGYTF.

This clonotype was observed at least ten times. The chain recombines TRBV6-4 with TRBJ1-5; TRBD1 is a possible D gene (6 bases). There are 13 residues in the CDR3. Looked up from germline, CDR1 is MRHNA and CDR2 is SNTAGT. V was cut by 2 bases and J by 7 bases, with 9 bases left in between. This chain's CDR3 is CASSDGGGQPQHF. The CDR3, as DNA: TGTGCCAGCAGTGACGGGGGCGGCCAGCCCCAGCATTTT.

This clonotype was observed a few times. The gene calls are TRBV5-1 and TRBJ2-3; 8 bases match TRBD2. V was clipped by 5 bases and J by 0 bases; unmatched bases: 5. The germline gives CDR1 SGHRS, CDR2 YFSETQ. This CDR3 contains 15 residues. In nucleotides, the CDR3 is TGCGCCAGCAGGAAAGCGGGAGCTAGCACAGATACGCAGTATTTT. This gives the protein CASRKAGASTDTQYF.

This clonotype showed up many times. The rearrangement uses TRBV4-1 and TRBJ1-5; unclear D gene. The V and J ends lost 4 bases and 3 bases respectively, with 10 bases between them. Germline V lookup: CDR1 MGHRA, CDR2 YSYEKL. This CDR3 is built from 14 residues. The CDR3 protein is CASSPVPSNQPQHF. CDR3 in DNA: TGCGCCAGCAGCCCCGTCCCTTCCAATCAGCCCCAGCATTTT.

The CDR3 region has the DNA TGTGCCAGCAGCTTAGGGTCTAGCCGGGGGTTAGAGACCCAGTACTTC. It yields the protein CASSLGSSRGLETQYF. V usage is TRBV11-3 and J usage is TRBJ2-5; TRBD2 is a possible D gene (6 bases). Germline CDR1 reads SGHNT; CDR2 reads YENEEA. Trimming shortened V by 1 base and J by 4 bases, and 16 bases separated the two germline ends. This CDR3 spans 16 amino acids.

This clonotype appeared many times. The gene calls are TRBV5-1 and TRBJ2-2; D remains ambiguous. This CDR3 comprises 13 residues. V lost 4 bases to trimming and J lost 4 bases, with 8 bases between them. CDR1 is SGHRS and CDR2 is YFSETQ in the germline V gene. Here the CDR3 DNA reads TGCGCCAGCAGCCGTTTTCTCACCGGGGAGCTGTTTTTT. It is translated as CASSRFLTGELFF.

The chain carries TRBV12-3 or TRBV12-4 and TRBJ2-5; 7 bases map to TRBD1. V lost 3 bases and J lost 1; bases outside the gene matches: 5. The length of the CDR3 is 15 residues. CDR3 coding DNA: TGTGCCAGCAGTTTGTTAGGGGGCTTCCAAGAGACCCAGTACTTC. Encoded protein: CASSLLGGFQETQYF.

This clonotype was observed a handful of times. CDR3 protein: CASSPTITGTSAEQFF. In DNA, the CDR3 is TGTGCCAGCAGCCCTACTATAACCGGGACTAGCGCCGAGCAGTTCTTC. V is TRBV14 and J is TRBJ2-1, with TRBD2 matching 10 bases. Per the germline V gene, CDR1 is SGHDN and CDR2 is FVKESK. CDR3 size: 16 residues. The V and J ends lost 4 bases and 10 bases, in that order; junction bases with no gene match: 13.

The chain combines TRBV29-1 with TRBJ1-1; D gene unclear. The germline gives CDR1 SQVTM, CDR2 ANQGSEA. This CDR3 is built from 11 residues. Trimming removed 5 bases from V and 1 base from J, with 5 bases in between. The CDR3 loop is CSVLTNTEAFF. In nucleotides, the CDR3 is TGCAGCGTTTTAACGAACACTGAAGCTTTCTTT.

There are a few counts of this clonotype. The chain joins TRBV7-9 to TRBJ2-7; D uncertain. Trimming pared 3 bases from V and 6 bases from J, leaving 9 bases between. The germline V gene encodes CDR1 SEHNR and CDR2 FQNEAQ (reference sequence). There are 12 residues in the CDR3. CDR3 amino acids: CASSFSSREQYF. CDR3 bases: TGTGCCAGCAGCTTCTCGAGCCGCGAGCAGTACTTC.

This clonotype was picked up a small number of times. The V gene is TRBV27, the J gene TRBJ2-2; 7 positions match TRBD1. This CDR3 comprises 14 residues. V gave up 6 bases and J gave up 4 bases; unmatched junction bases: 5. The V gene's germline CDR1 is MNHEY and CDR2 SMNVEV (reference sequence). The CDR3 DNA sequence: TGTGCCAGCAGACCGACAGGGTCCACCGGGGAGCTGTTTTTT. Amino acid sequence: CASRPTGSTGELFF.

The table lists this clonotype with many counts. The chain couples TRBV6-1 to TRBJ1-3; 8 nucleotides align to TRBD1. V shed 3 bases and J 1 base; nucleotides not matched to a gene: 8. This CDR3 is 17 amino acids long. CDR1 is MNHNS, CDR2 SASEGT, per germline. This chain's CDR3 is CASSDLTGQGSGNTIYF. DNA for the CDR3: TGTGCCAGCAGTGATTTGACCGGACAGGGTTCTGGAAACACCATATATTTT.

This chain uses TRBV28 with TRBJ2-1, with D unclear. This CDR3 has 13 residues. In germline, CDR1 is MDHEN, CDR2 SYDVKM. V was pared by 3 bases and J by 7 bases, with 10 bases between. The chain's CDR3 is CASSLVARNEQFF. The CDR3 region has the DNA TGTGCCAGCAGTTTGGTGGCACGGAATGAGCAGTTCTTC.

This chain uses TRBV12-3 or TRBV12-4 with TRBJ2-7; possibly TRBD2 for D (6 bases). V lost 5 bases and J 7 bases, leaving 30 bases between the germline ends. The CDR3 covers 18 residues. The CDR3 loop reads CASSILLPGEVFAGEQYF. Written as DNA, the CDR3 is TGTGCCAGCAGTATCCTTTTGCCGGGGGAGGTTTTCGCTGGGGAGCAGTACTTC.

This clonotype was detected a few times. This CDR3 reads CSVDGRGAPETQYF. Here the CDR3 DNA reads TGCAGCGTTGATGGCAGGGGGGCCCCGGAGACCCAGTACTTC. The chain combines TRBV29-1 with TRBJ2-5; TRBD1 might be the D (7 bases). The CDR3 loop spans 14 amino acids. The germline V gene encodes CDR1 SQVTM and CDR2 ANQGSEA. V dropped 3 bases and J dropped 5 bases, with 16 bases sitting between them.

This chain uses TRBV19 with TRBJ1-5; 9 bases match TRBD1. Germline trimming cut 4 bases from V and 2 bases from J; bases unmatched to any gene: 6. This CDR3 region has 16 residues. CDR1 and CDR2 (germline): LNHDA, SQIVND (reference sequence). The CDR3 DNA reads TGTGCCAGTAGTACAGACAGGACAGGGGGCAATCAGCCCCAGCATTTT. Its translation is CASSTDRTGGNQPQHF.